The rows below give T cell receptor beta chains drawn from one sample of a study of blood T cell repertoires in COVID-19. Sequencing was performed with immunoSEQ multiplex PCR; in TCRdb, only in-frame clones are kept and a portion is missing. The sample includes 200,000 to 300,000 clones, 83% of them seen just once. The sequenced material came from peripheral blood. These receptors were taken from a human donor in a cohort sampled during active COVID-19. The CDR3 runs from the conserved cysteine through the conserved F or W. D genes are given only for firm matches. Not every row has a clone size; where given, it reads once, few, many or a size class.

>TRBJ2-1|TRBV6-4|.|TRBD1
TGTGCCAGCAGTGACACTCGACAGGGGAGTTACAATGAGCAGTTCTTC
CASSDTRQGSYNEQFF
>TRBJ2-1|TRBV27|.|.
TGTGCCAGCAGGAAACCTCCGGGGGGCACAAACAATGAGCAGTTCTTC
CASRKPPGGTNNEQFF
>TRBJ1-3|TRBV19|.|.
TGTGCCAGTACCCCGGACACCGCGAGAGGAAACACCATATATTTT
CASTPDTARGNTIYF
>TRBJ1-5|TRBV12-5|.|TRBD1
TGTGCTAGTGGCTCCGGACAGGCGAACAATCAGCCCCAGCATTTT
CASGSGQANNQPQHF
>TRBJ1-2|TRBV6-4|.|.
TGTGCCAGCAGTGACCCGGGGGGGGGCGGCTATGGCTACACCTTC
CASSDPGGGGYGYTF
>TRBJ2-5|TRBV5-1|.|TRBD1
TGCGCCAGCAGCTTGGGGACAGGCAACGGGGAGACCCAGTACTTC
CASSLGTGNGETQYF
>TRBJ1-6|TRBV2|.|.
TGTGCCAGCAGTGAAGTGGCAGTGATTAATTCACCCCTCCACTTT
CASSEVAVINSPLHF
>TRBJ2-7|TRBV7-9|.|.
TGTGCCAGCAGGCCCAGCTGGGCGCTCGAGCAGTACTTC
CASRPSWALEQYF
>TRBJ1-2|TRBV7-9|.|TRBD1
TGTGCCAGCAGCACGAATGAGGGGGCGCGTCTCTATTATGGCTACACCTTC
CASSTNEGARLYYGYTF
>TRBJ2-3|TRBV21-1|once|.
TGTGCCAGCAGCAACCTGACAGGGGGCCCCGCAGATACGCAGTATTTT
CASSNLTGGPADTQYF
>TRBJ1-5|TRBV6-5|.|.
TGTGCCAGCAGCCTGGCGGGGGACCTTAATCAGCCCCAGCATTTT
CASSLAGDLNQPQHF
>TRBJ2-7|TRBV5-6|.|.
TGTGCCAGCAGCCCCGGGGGTCCCGGCGAGCAGTACTTC
CASSPGGPGEQYF
>TRBJ1-2|TRBV2|.|TRBD1
TGTGCCAGTCCGGACAGGATAGGCTACACCTTC
CASPDRIGYTF
>TRBJ2-2|TRBV11-2|.|TRBD1
TGTGCCAGCAGCGCTCAGGGGGCGAACACCGGGGAGCTGTTTTTT
CASSAQGANTGELFF
>TRBJ2-6|TRBV28|once|TRBD1
TGTGCCAGCACCTCGGGACAGGGTATTCCCTCTGGGGCCAACGTCCTGACTTTC
CASTSGQGIPSGANVLTF
>TRBJ2-3|TRBV5-1|few|TRBD1
TGCGCCAGCAGCTTCGGAGCCAGGACAGGGCCTTCGGATACGCAGTATTTT
CASSFGARTGPSDTQYF
>TRBJ2-1|TRBV7-2|.|.
TGTGCCAGCAGCTTAATTCGTGGGAGGCCCAATGAGCAGTTCTTC
CASSLIRGRPNEQFF
>TRBJ1-1|TRBV7-9|.|.
TGTGCCAGCAGCTTAGAAAATCAGGCTTTCTTT
CASSLENQAFF
>TRBJ1-4|TRBV15|.|TRBD1
TGTGCCACCAGCAGAGCGGGACAGGGGGAAAAACTGTTTTTT
CATSRAGQGEKLFF
>TRBJ2-3|TRBV27|.|.
TGTGCCAGCAGTCCCAGGGGAGACACAGATACGCAGTATTTT
CASSPRGDTDTQYF
>TRBJ2-1|TRBV4-2|.|.
TGTGCCAGCAGACAAAATACCGGCGGGTCTTACAATGAGCAGTTCTTC
CASRQNTGGSYNEQFF
>TRBJ1-1|TRBV7-8|.|TRBD1
TGTGCCAGCAGCCAGACAGGGTGGACCACTGAAGCTTTCTTT
CASSQTGWTTEAFF
>TRBJ2-6|TRBV24-1|.|TRBD1
TGTGCCACCAGTGGGACAGGGGCAGGGGCCAACGTCCTGACTTTC
CATSGTGAGANVLTF
>TRBJ2-3|TRBV7-2|.|TRBD2
TGTGCCAGCAGCTTATCAGGTCTCGCCGCGGGAGAGGCAGATACGCAGTATTTT
CASSLSGLAAGEADTQYF
>TRBJ2-7|TRBV3-1/TRBV3-2|.|TRBD2
TGTGCCAGCAGCCAAGGGGTAGCGGGGGCCATCTACGAGCAGTACTTC
CASSQGVAGAIYEQYF
>TRBJ2-7|TRBV27|once|TRBD1
TGTGCCAGCAGTTTATCTCCGGGACAGGGACCGTACGAGCAGTACTTC
CASSLSPGQGPYEQYF
>TRBJ2-3|TRBV5-1|.|.
TGCGCCAGCAGCTTGGAACAGGCCACAGATACGCAGTATTTT
CASSLEQATDTQYF
>TRBJ1-6|TRBV3-1/TRBV3-2|.|.
TGTGCCAGCAGCCAAGCAAGGGGCGAGAATTCACCCCTCCACTTT
CASSQARGENSPLHF
>TRBJ1-2|TRBV6-5|once|.
TGTGCCAGCAGTCGTGGGGGGGGAGGCTACACCTTC
CASSRGGGGYTF
>TRBJ1-5|TRBV5-6|.|TRBD1
TGTGCCAGCAGCTTGGGACAGGGGAAGGAAGTAAGGTTTGATCAGCCCCAGCATTTT
CASSLGQGKEVRFDQPQHF
>TRBJ2-5|TRBV3-1/TRBV3-2|.|TRBD2
TGTGCCAGCAGCCGGCGAGTTTCGGGAGGGTCCCAAGAGACCCAGTACTTC
CASSRRVSGGSQETQYF
>TRBJ2-7|TRBV24-1|.|TRBD2
TGTGCCACCATGGGGAGGGAGAGCTCCTACGAGCAGTACTTC
CATMGRESSYEQYF
>TRBJ2-1|TRBV24-1|.|TRBD2
TGTGCCACCAGTGATGACCTCGGGACTAGCGGGAGGGCGGATGAGCAGTTCTTC
CATSDDLGTSGRADEQFF
>TRBJ1-1|TRBV28|.|.
TGTGCCAGCAGTTTACGCAGGGCGAACACTGAAGCTTTCTTT
CASSLRRANTEAFF
>TRBJ1-1|TRBV5-1|.|.
TGCGCCAGCATGGGACAGAACACTGAAGCTTTCTTT
CASMGQNTEAFF
>TRBJ2-7|TRBV5-1|.|.
TGCGCCAGCAGCTTGGGAGGCGCCAGAGTATACGAGCAGTACTTC
CASSLGGARVYEQYF
>TRBJ2-5|TRBV11-2|.|TRBD2
TGTGCCAGCAGCCTGGGACTAGCGGGAGAAGAGACCCAGTACTTC
CASSLGLAGEETQYF
>TRBJ1-1|TRBV7-9|few|TRBD1
TGTGCCAGCAGCTCCCGGACAGGAGTCGATCCTGAAGCTTTCTTT
CASSSRTGVDPEAFF
>TRBJ2-6|TRBV3-1/TRBV3-2|.|.
TGTGCCAGCAGCCAAGAACTAGCAAGATGGTCTGGGGCCAACGTCCTGACTTTC
CASSQELARWSGANVLTF
>TRBJ1-1|TRBV10-3|.|.
TGTGCCATCAAAGCGAGCGGAGAGAACACTGAAGCTTTCTTT
CAIKASGENTEAFF
>TRBJ2-5|TRBV9|.|TRBD2
TGTGCCAGCAGCGCTAGCGGGGGAGGAGAGACCCAGTACTTC
CASSASGGGETQYF
>TRBJ1-2|TRBV19|.|TRBD1
TGTGCCAGTCGACAGGGACCTTATGGCTACACCTTC
CASRQGPYGYTF
>TRBJ1-6|TRBV7-3|.|.
TGTGCCAGCAGCCTAGACAGCGATTCACCCCTCCACTTT
CASSLDSDSPLHF
>TRBJ2-1|TRBV2|.|TRBD1
TGTGCCAGCAAAAACAGGGGGATCTCCTACAATGAGCAGTTCTTC
CASKNRGISYNEQFF
>TRBJ2-6|TRBV3-1/TRBV3-2|.|.
TGTGCCAGCAGTCACAGGGTCGGGGCTGGGGCCAACGTCCTGACTTTC
CASSHRVGAGANVLTF
>TRBJ2-5|TRBV19|.|TRBD1
TGTGCCAGTAGTGACAGGGACCCGGGTTGGGAGACCCAGTACTTC
CASSDRDPGWETQYF
>TRBJ2-2|TRBV18|.|.
TGTGCCAGCTCCCTCGGAGGATCCACCGGGGAGCTGTTTTTT
CASSLGGSTGELFF
>TRBJ2-2|TRBV7-8|.|.
TGTGCCAGCAGCGTGGGGAGTACCGGGGAGCTGTTTTTT
CASSVGSTGELFF
>TRBJ2-7|TRBV5-8|.|.
TGTGCCAGCAGCCGGGACACCGAAACCTACGAGCAGTACTTC
CASSRDTETYEQYF
>TRBJ2-2|TRBV5-1|.|TRBD2
TGCGCCAGCAGCTTGGCCGGGACTAGCAATTTTGGGGAGCTGTTTTTT
CASSLAGTSNFGELFF
>TRBJ2-7|TRBV12-3/TRBV12-4|.|TRBD2
TGTGCCAGCAGTTTTGGGGGAGGGTACGAGCAGTACTTC
CASSFGGGYEQYF
>TRBJ2-3|TRBV7-6|.|.
TGTGCCAGCAGCCCAACAGAGCGGGCCAGCACAGATACGCAGTATTTT
CASSPTERASTDTQYF
>TRBJ2-6|TRBV7-9|many|TRBD1
TGTGCCAGCAGCTTAGCTGGCAGGGGGCGCTGGAGAGGGGCCAACGTCCTGACTTTC
CASSLAGRGRWRGANVLTF